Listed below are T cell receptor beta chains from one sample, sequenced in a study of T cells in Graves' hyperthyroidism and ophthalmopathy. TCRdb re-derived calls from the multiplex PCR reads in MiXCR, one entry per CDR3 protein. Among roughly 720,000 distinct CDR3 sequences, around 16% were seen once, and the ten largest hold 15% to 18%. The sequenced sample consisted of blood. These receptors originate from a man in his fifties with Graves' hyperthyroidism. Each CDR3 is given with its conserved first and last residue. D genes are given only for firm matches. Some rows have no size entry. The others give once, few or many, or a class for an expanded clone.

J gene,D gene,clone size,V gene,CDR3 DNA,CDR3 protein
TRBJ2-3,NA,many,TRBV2,TGTGCCAGCACTTGGGACCTAACGTTGGAAGATACGCAGTATTTT,CASTWDLTLEDTQYF
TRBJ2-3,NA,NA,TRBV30,TGTGCCTGGAGTGTAGCAGGAGATACGCAGTATTTT,CAWSVAGDTQYF
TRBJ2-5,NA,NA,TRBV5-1,TGCGCCAGCGGCACCGGGGCTAGCGCTAAAGAGACCCAGTACTTC,CASGTGASAKETQYF
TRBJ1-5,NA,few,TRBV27,TGTGCCAGCAGTCCTAGAGCAGGTGCGAATCAGCCCCAGCATTTT,CASSPRAGANQPQHF
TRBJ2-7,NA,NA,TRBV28,TGTGCCGGAGGCGGGGACGAGCAGTACTTC,CAGGGDEQYF
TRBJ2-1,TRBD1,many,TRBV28,TGTGCCAGCAGTCTGTTCGGGACAGCCAATGAGCAGTTCTTC,CASSLFGTANEQFF
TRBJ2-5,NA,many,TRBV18,TGTGCCAGCTCACCAAAAGAGACCCAGTACTTC,CASSPKETQYF
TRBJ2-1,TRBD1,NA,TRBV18,TGTGCCAGCTCACCAGCTGACAGGGGATACAATGAGCAGTTCTTC,CASSPADRGYNEQFF
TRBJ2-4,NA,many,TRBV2,TGTGCCAGCGTACGAGAAAGGGCAGAGTCAAACATTCAGTACTTC,CASVRERAESNIQYF
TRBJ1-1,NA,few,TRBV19,TGTGCCAGTGTCCTGGGGGGGGCTGGTGAAGCTTTCTTT,CASVLGGAGEAFF
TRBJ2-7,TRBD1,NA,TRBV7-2,TGTGCCAGCAGCTCAACAGGGGATTACGAGCAGTACTTC,CASSSTGDYEQYF
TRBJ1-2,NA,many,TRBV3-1,TGTGCCAGCAGCCACTTAGACAGTTGGAACTATGGCTACACCTTC,CASSHLDSWNYGYTF
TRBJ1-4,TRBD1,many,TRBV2,TGTGCCAGCATCGAGATGACAGGGGGCCGTGAAAAACTGTTTTTT,CASIEMTGGREKLFF
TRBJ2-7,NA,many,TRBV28,TGTGCCAGCAGCCCTAGAGCATTCAGGCAGTACTTC,CASSPRAFRQYF
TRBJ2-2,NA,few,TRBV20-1,TGCAGTGCTAGAGGTAGCAACACCGGGGAGCTGTTTTTT,CSARGSNTGELFF
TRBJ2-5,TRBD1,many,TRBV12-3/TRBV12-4,TGTGCCAGCAGTTTTATCGGGACAGGACAAGAGACCCAGTACTTC,CASSFIGTGQETQYF
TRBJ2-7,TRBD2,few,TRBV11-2,TGTGCCAGCAGCCCGCTCCCCTCTAGCGGGTCCTACGAGCAGTACTTC,CASSPLPSSGSYEQYF
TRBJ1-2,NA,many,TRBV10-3,TGTGCCATCAGTGAGTCAGGGGGGCCTAACTATGGCTACACCTTC,CAISESGGPNYGYTF
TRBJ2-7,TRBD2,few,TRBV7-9,TGTGCCAGCAGTTGGCTAGCGGGCCCCTACGAGCAGTACTTC,CASSWLAGPYEQYF
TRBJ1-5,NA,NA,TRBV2,TGTGCCAGCGGCGAGGGAAATTATCAGCCCCAGCATTTT,CASGEGNYQPQHF
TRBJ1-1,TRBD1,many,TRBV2,TGTGCCAGCACCGACGGACAGGGGATGAACACTGAAGCTTTCTTT,CASTDGQGMNTEAFF
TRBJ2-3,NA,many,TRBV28,TGTGCCAGCAAAGACTGGGGGAGCACAGATACGCAGTATTTT,CASKDWGSTDTQYF
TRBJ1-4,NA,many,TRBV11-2,TGTGCCAGCAGCTTAAACAGGGCGGAAAAACTGTTTTTT,CASSLNRAEKLFF
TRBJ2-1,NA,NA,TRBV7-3,TGTGCCAGCAGCTTAACTAGCGAATACAATGAGCAGTTCTTC,CASSLTSEYNEQFF
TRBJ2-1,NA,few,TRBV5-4,TGTGCCAGCAGCTTTATTCTGGGAGCTAACAATGAGCAGTTCTTC,CASSFILGANNEQFF
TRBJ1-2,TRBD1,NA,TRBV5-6,TGTGCCAGCAGCTGGGGGACAGCTCGACGGAGCTATGGCTACACCTTC,CASSWGTARRSYGYTF
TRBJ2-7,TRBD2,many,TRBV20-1,TGCAGTGCCGCCTCTACTAGCGGCTACGAGCAGTACTTC,CSAASTSGYEQYF
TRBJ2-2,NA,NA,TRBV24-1,TGTGCCACCAGTGACCTAGCTGCAACCGGGGAGCTGTTTTTT,CATSDLAATGELFF
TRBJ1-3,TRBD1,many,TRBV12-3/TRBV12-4,TGTGCCAGCACCCTATCGGGGACAGCTGGAAACACCATATATTTT,CASTLSGTAGNTIYF